The TCR beta chain under discussion was sequenced for a study of blood T cell repertoires in COVID-19. About the study: Samples taken during acute and convalescent COVID-19 were collected in the United States, Italy and Spain. Sample material is recorded as cDNA or gDNA derived from T cells, B-cell-depleted T cells, or PBMCs.

Sequencing used immunoSEQ multiplex PCR; TCRdb keeps in-frame clones, though not all of them. The sample holds 150,000 or so clones; 91% are singletons and the top ten take about 0.55%. This clone was recorded only once. The V end lost 5 bases, the J end lost 7 bases, and 19 bases lay between the germline ends. There are 15 residues in the CDR3. Germline CDR1 SGHTA, CDR2 FQGNSA. Sequencing input: peripheral blood. The TCR sequence derives from a man aged 50-59 years with acute or convalescent COVID-19. This chain joins TRBV7-2 and TRBJ2-3, with a tentative D call TRBD2 (5 bases). CDR3 DNA: TGTGCCAGCAGCGCGTACCTCGGACTGGGCTATACGCAGTATTTT. Protein sequence: CASSAYLGLGYTQYF.